This entry is about one T cell receptor (beta chain). The ends lost 3 bases at V and 5 bases at J; junction bases unmatched: 7. The CDR3 is 15 residues long. The germline V gene has CDR1 SGHNT and CDR2 YENEEA. The data stem from a study of blood T cell repertoires in COVID-19. As for the study in general: From T cells, B-cell-depleted T cells, or PBMCs came the material, which was cDNA or gDNA.

Per the study methods: Scientists estimated how many nucleated cells there were by amplifying reference gene primers. The protocol was immunoSEQ multiplex PCR, while the TCRdb copy is restricted to in-frame clones and leaves out a portion. V, J and clone size were drawn from that table, and D and trimming were deduced from the DNA. The profile shows 170,000 or so clones, over 80% of them singletons. The TCR was taken from an older woman with acute or convalescent COVID-19. What was sequenced was peripheral blood. The genes are TRBV11-3 and TRBJ1-2; 9 bases map to TRBD1. In DNA form, the CDR3 reads TGTGCCAGCAGCTTCACAGACAGGGGGGGGTATGGCTACACCTTC. Protein product: CASSFTDRGGYGYTF.